These 16 T cell receptor beta chains were all obtained from the same sample, sequenced in a study of Ad26.COV2.S vaccination and SARS-CoV-2 variants. Sequencing used immunoSEQ multiplex PCR; TCRdb keeps in-frame clones, though not all of them. The data contain fewer than 800,000 clones, about 90% of them singletons. The treatment was: around 19 received Ad26.COV2.S at low or high dose, single or two shots; about 5 received placebo; per-sample allocation not given. Specimen acquisition occurred on day 63 following the initial vaccine or placebo injection. The sample in question was peripheral blood, obtained in a trial of Ad26.COV2.S vaccine versus placebo. The receptor set was obtained from a person between 18 and 60 years old who received the Ad26.COV2.S COVID-19 vaccine or a placebo.

V usage is TRBV9 and J usage is TRBJ1-1, with 7 nucleotides matching TRBD1. Unmatched junction bases numbered 6, after V lost 4 bases and J lost 0 bases. CDR3 size: 15 residues. Germline CDR1 and CDR2: SGDLS and YYNGEE. The chain's CDR3 is CASSPGDSVNTEAFF. Written as DNA, the CDR3 is TGTGCCAGCAGCCCCGGGGACAGTGTGAACACTGAAGCTTTCTTT.

This clone was found once. The chain is built from TRBV27 and TRBJ1-5, with D perhaps matching TRBD1 (6 bases). Trimming removed 3 bases at V and 7 bases at J, with 13 bases between. Germline lookup yields CDR1 MNHEY and CDR2 SMNVEV (reference sequence). The CDR3 is 14 residues long. The CDR3 is CASSFMAGVQPQHF. The CDR3 DNA follows: TGTGCCAGCAGTTTCATGGCAGGGGTCCAGCCCCAGCATTTT.

The chain uses TRBV19 and TRBJ1-1, with 9 bases aligning to TRBD1. Germline V gene lookup returns CDR1 LNHDA and CDR2 SQIVND (reference sequence). With V trimmed by 3 bases and J by 7 bases, 12 bases remained unmatched. The CDR3 has 16 amino acids. For the CDR3, the DNA is TGTGCCAGTAGTATGGGCAGGGGACAGGGAACGCTTGAAGCTTTCTTT. It specifies CASSMGRGQGTLEAFF. The full variable domain, rest sourced from reference TRBV19 and TRBJ1-1, is DGGITQSPKYLFRKEGQNVTLSCEQNLNHDAMYWYRQDPGQGLRLIYYSQIVNDFQKGDIAEGYSVSREKKESFPLTVTSAQKNPTAFYLCASSMGRGQGTLEAFFGQGTRLTVV.

The chain couples TRBV19 to TRBJ2-1, with D possibly matching TRBD2 (6 bases). This CDR3 is 15 amino acids long. CDR1 and CDR2 (germline): LNHDA, SQIVND (reference sequence). V was trimmed by 4 bases and J by 2 bases, leaving 12 bases between them. The CDR3 sequence is CASSRGVSPYNEQFF. CDR3 coding DNA: TGTGCCAGTAGTAGGGGGGTTAGCCCCTACAATGAGCAGTTCTTC.

The V gene is TRBV30, the J gene TRBJ1-2, with D possibly TRBD1 on 5 matching bases. Germline V lookup: CDR1 GTSNPN, CDR2 SVGIG (reference sequence). Trimming stripped 0 bases from V and 6 bases from J, with 11 bases between. The CDR3 is made up of 13 amino acids. Written as DNA, the CDR3 is TGTGCCTGGAGTGTAATCGGAGGGGATGGCTACACCTTC. It encodes CAWSVIGGDGYTF.

The chain joins TRBV5-8 to TRBJ2-7, with 9 bases identical to TRBD2. Germline loops: CDR1 SGHTS, CDR2 YDEGEE. CDR3 length: 16 residues. The junction had 4 bases not matched to a gene; V was cut back by 0 bases and J by 0 bases. As DNA, the CDR3 is TGTGCCAGCAGCTTGGGGACTAGCGACAGCTCCTACGAGCAGTACTTC. This translates into CASSLGTSDSSYEQYF.

The CDR3: CATSGRLAGDSYNEQFF. DNA of the CDR3: TGTGCCACCAGTGGCCGACTAGCGGGAGATTCCTACAATGAGCAGTTCTTC. The V and J genes are TRBV24-1 and TRBJ2-1; 12 nucleotides line up with TRBD2. Trimming at V came to 5 bases and at J to 1 base, leaving 5 bases not matched to a gene. This CDR3 has 17 amino acids. Germline CDR1 KGHDR, CDR2 SFDVKD.

The chain joins TRBV11-2 to TRBJ2-1, with TRBD2 identical over 7 bases. Germline trimming cut 3 bases from V and 5 bases from J; bases unmatched to any gene: 7. The germline V gene encodes CDR1 SGHAT and CDR2 FQNNGV. CDR3 size: 15 residues. The CDR3 here is CASSFGGNYDNEQFF. In DNA form, the CDR3 reads TGTGCCAGCAGCTTCGGGGGGAATTATGACAATGAGCAGTTCTTC.

J is TRBJ1-5 and V is TRBV5-8, with 10 bases identical to TRBD1. The V gene's germline CDR1 is SGHTS and CDR2 YDEGEE. J lost 7 bases, V lost 6 bases, and 13 bases had no gene match. The CDR3 is made up of 16 amino acids. CDR3 bases: TGTGCCAGCACCGAACCGGGACAGGGGATTTGGCAGCCCCAGCATTTT. It yields the protein CASTEPGQGIWQPQHF.

The gene calls are TRBV6-2 or TRBV6-3 and TRBJ2-7; D gene uncertain. The germline V gene encodes CDR1 MNHEY and CDR2 SVGEGT. V gave up 5 bases and J gave up 3 bases, with 5 bases separating them. The CDR3 is made up of 11 amino acids. This chain's CDR3 is CASSRLYEQYF. The CDR3 region has the DNA TGTGCCAGCAGTCGACTCTACGAGCAGTACTTC.

The genes are TRBV5-5 and TRBJ1-4; 7 bases map to TRBD1. The ends lost 4 bases at V and 6 bases at J; junction bases unmatched: 3. Germline lookup yields CDR1 SGHKS and CDR2 YYEKEE (reference sequence). The CDR3 is made up of 13 amino acids. This CDR3 reads CASSPTGYEKLFF. The CDR3 DNA reads as TGTGCCAGCAGCCCGACAGGGTATGAAAAACTGTTTTTT.

The chain is built from TRBV15 and TRBJ2-3; possibly TRBD2 for D (6 bases). The CDR3 loop spans 15 amino acids. Germline assignment: CDR1 LNHNV and CDR2 YYDKDF (reference sequence). Trimming removed 1 base from V and 2 bases from J, with 10 bases in between. The CDR3 sequence: CATSRGSGPTDTQYF. CDR3 bases: TGTGCCACCAGCAGAGGTAGCGGACCCACAGATACGCAGTATTTT.

This clone is a singleton in its sample. V and J are TRBV5-1 and TRBJ1-5; D remains ambiguous. CDR1 is SGHRS and CDR2 is YFSETQ in the germline V gene. The length of the CDR3 is 15 residues. V was pared by 0 bases and J by 5 bases, with 12 bases between. This CDR3 reads CASSLGEIPDQPQHF. The DNA of the CDR3 is TGCGCCAGCAGCTTGGGAGAGATCCCTGATCAGCCCCAGCATTTT.

The chain uses TRBV10-1 and TRBJ2-1; D gene uncertain. This CDR3 has 20 residues. Trimming took off 2 bases at V and 4 bases at J, with 27 bases between the two ends. Germline V gives CDR1 WNHNN, CDR2 SYGVQD (reference sequence). The DNA of the CDR3 is TGCGCCAGCAGTGAGATAGGTAGGCCCAAGCCCCCCTCTCGTTACAATGAGCAGTTCTTC. It specifies CASSEIGRPKPPSRYNEQFF.

The CDR3 protein is CASSPYTEAFF. In DNA form, the CDR3 reads TGTGCCAGCAGTCCTTACACTGAAGCTTTCTTT. The rearrangement uses TRBV7-8 and TRBJ1-1; no clear D gene. The V end was cut by 6 bases, the J end by 3 bases, with 5 bases between. Per germline, CDR1 SGHVS and CDR2 FQNEAQ. The CDR3 contains 11 residues.

The V call is TRBV28, the J call TRBJ1-3; D perhaps matches TRBD1 (5 bases). Trimming pared 5 bases from V and 0 bases from J, leaving 14 bases between. The CDR3 runs to 16 residues. Germline CDR1 is MDHEN and CDR2 is SYDVKM. The CDR3 DNA reads TGTGCCAGCAGTCCCCCCCGGGGACTCTCTGGAAACACCATATATTTT. Translating gives CASSPPRGLSGNTIYF.